This T cell receptor beta chain was recovered during a study of T cells in Graves' hyperthyroidism and ophthalmopathy. Study details: The blood sample was taken at first diagnosis, before treatment began.

As concerns this clonotype: Antigen: not known. It is unclear where the CDR3 begins or ends on the DNA, so no DNA is shown, and the CDR3 is as TCRdb lists it.

Among ophthalmopathy patients, the Clinical Activity Score reached at least 3, the NOSPECS grade reached at least 4, and duration remained under 3 months. Germline V CDR1 and CDR2: SGHKS, YYEKEE (reference sequence). Termini included, the CDR3 measures 19 amino acids. The CDR3 regions of TCR beta were amplified from RNA transcripts. RT-PCR in the first round (using the HTBI primer set) targeted the TCR CDR3. TCRdb itself ran the multiplex PCR reads through MiXCR, one entry per CDR3 protein. The data hold fewer than 400,000 distinct CDR3 sequences, with about 14% observed a single time. General study results and limits: The model identified upcoming ophthalmopathy a median approximately 6.5 months ahead of onset.

The V and J genes are TRBV5-5 and TRBJ2-7; the table gives TRBD2 as D, unverified against the DNA. This TCR derives from a middle-aged man with Graves' ophthalmopathy. The sample consisted of blood. The CDR3 sequence: CASSFYICSARETDYEQYF.